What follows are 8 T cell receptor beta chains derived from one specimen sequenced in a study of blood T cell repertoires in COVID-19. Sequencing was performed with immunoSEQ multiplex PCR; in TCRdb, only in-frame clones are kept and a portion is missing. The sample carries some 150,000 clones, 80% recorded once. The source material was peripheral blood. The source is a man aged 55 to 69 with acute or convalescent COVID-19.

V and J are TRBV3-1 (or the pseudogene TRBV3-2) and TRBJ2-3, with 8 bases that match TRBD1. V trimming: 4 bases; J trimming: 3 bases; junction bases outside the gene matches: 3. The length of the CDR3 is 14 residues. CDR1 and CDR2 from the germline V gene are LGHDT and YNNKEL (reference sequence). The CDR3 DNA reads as TGTGCCAGCAGCCGACGACAGGGGACAGATACGCAGTATTTT. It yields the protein CASSRRQGTDTQYF.

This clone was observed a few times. CDR3 nucleotide sequence: TGTGCCAGTAGGCTAGCGGGGATGAACACCGGGGAGCTGTTTTTT. This codes for CASRLAGMNTGELFF. The chain has TRBV19 and TRBJ2-2, with 9 positions matching TRBD2. V lost 6 bases and J lost 1; bases outside the gene matches: 3. The germline gives CDR1 LNHDA, CDR2 SQIVND (reference sequence). This CDR3 spans 15 amino acids.

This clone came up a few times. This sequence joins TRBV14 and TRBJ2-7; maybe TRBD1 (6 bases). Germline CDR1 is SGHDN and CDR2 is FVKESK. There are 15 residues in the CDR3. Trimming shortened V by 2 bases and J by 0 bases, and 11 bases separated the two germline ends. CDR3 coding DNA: TGTGCCAGCAGCCAATCTAGGGACAACTCCTACGAGCAGTACTTC. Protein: CASSQSRDNSYEQYF.

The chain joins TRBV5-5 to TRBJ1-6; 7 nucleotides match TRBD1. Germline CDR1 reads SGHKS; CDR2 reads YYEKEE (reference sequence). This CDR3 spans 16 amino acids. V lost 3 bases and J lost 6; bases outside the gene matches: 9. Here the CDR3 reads CASSSGQAGPNSPLHF. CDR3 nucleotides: TGTGCCAGCAGCTCCGGACAGGCCGGCCCTAATTCACCCCTCCACTTT.

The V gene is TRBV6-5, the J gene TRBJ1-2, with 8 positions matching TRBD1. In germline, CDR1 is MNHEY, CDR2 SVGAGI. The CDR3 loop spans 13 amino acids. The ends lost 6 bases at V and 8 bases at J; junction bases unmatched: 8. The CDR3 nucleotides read TGTGCCAGCAGGACAGGACAGGGTTGGGGCTACACCTTC. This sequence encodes CASRTGQGWGYTF.

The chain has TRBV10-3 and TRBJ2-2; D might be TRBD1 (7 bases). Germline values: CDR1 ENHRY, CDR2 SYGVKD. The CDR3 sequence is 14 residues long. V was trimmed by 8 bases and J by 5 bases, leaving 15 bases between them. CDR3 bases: TGTGCCATCGGGGCAGGGGGGCCGACCGGGGAGCTGTTTTTT. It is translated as CAIGAGGPTGELFF.

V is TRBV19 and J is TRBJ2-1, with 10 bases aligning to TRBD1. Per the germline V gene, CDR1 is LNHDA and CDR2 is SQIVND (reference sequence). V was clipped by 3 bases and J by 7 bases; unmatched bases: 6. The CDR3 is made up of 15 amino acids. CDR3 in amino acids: CASSIPGTGANEQFF. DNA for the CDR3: TGTGCCAGTAGTATCCCCGGGACAGGGGCTAATGAGCAGTTCTTC.

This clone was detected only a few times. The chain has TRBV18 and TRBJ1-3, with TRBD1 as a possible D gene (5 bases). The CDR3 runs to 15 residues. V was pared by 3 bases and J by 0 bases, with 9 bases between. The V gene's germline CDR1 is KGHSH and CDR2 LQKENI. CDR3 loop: CASSPGQFSGNTIYF. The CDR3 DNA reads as TGTGCCAGCTCACCGGGGCAATTCTCTGGAAACACCATATATTTT.